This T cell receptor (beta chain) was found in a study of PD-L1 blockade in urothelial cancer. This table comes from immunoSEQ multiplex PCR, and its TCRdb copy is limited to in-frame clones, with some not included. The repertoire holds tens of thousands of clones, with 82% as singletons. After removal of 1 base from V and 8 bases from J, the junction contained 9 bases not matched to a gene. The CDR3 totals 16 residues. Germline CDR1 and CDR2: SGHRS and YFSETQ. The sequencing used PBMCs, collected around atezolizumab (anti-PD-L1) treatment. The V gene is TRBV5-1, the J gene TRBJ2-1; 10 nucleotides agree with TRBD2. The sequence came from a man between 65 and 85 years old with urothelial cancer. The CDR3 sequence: CASSLTSGANGDEQFF. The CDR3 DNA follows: TGCGCCAGCAGCTTGACTAGCGGGGCCAACGGGGATGAGCAGTTCTTC. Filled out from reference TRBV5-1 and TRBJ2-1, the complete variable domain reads KAGVTQTPRYLIKTRGQQVTLSCSPISGHRSVSWYQQTPGQGLQFLFEYFSETQRNKGNFPGRFSGRQFSNSRSEMNVSTLELGDSALYLCASSLTSGANGDEQFFGPGTRLTVL.